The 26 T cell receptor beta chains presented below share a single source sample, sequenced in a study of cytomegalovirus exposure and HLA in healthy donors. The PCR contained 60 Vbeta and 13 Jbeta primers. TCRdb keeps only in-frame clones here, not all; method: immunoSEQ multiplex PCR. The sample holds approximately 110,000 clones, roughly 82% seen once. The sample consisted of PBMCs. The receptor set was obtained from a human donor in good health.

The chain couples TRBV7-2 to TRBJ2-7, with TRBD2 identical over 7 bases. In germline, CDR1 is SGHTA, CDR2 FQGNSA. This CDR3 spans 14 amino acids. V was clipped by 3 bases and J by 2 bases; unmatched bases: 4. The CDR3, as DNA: TGTGCCAGCAGCTTTGGGACTACAGCCTACGAGCAGTACTTC. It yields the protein CASSFGTTAYEQYF.

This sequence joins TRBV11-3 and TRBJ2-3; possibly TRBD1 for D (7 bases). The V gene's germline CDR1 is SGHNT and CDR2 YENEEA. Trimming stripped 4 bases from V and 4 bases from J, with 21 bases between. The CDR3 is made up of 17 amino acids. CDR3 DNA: TGTGCCAGCAGCTCCCGGGGCGGACAGGAGGGAGCAGATACGCAGTATTTT. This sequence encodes CASSSRGGQEGADTQYF.

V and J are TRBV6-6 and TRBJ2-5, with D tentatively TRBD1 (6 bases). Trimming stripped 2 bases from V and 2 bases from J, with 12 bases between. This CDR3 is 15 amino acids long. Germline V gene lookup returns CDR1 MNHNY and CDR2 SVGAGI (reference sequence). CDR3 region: CASSYNEDSQETQYF. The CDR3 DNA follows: TGTGCCAGCAGTTACAACGAGGACAGTCAAGAGACCCAGTACTTC.

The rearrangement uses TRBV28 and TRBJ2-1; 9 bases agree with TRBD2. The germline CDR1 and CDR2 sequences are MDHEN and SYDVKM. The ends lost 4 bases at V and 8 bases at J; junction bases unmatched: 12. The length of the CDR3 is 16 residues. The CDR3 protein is CASSSPPGTSSHEQFF. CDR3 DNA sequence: TGTGCCAGCAGTTCTCCCCCCGGGACTAGCAGCCATGAGCAGTTCTTC.

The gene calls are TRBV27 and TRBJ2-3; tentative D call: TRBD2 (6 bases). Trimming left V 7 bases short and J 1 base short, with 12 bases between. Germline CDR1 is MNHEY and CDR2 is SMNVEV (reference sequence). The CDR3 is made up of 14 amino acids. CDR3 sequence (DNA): TGTGCCAGCACGGGAGCCGACGGCACAGATACGCAGTATTTT. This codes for CASTGADGTDTQYF.

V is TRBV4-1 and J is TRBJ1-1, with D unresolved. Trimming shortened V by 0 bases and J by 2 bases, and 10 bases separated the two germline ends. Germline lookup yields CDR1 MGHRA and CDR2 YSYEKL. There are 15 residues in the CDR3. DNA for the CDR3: TGCGCCAGCAGCCAAGATGCACAGACCAACACTGAAGCTTTCTTT. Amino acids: CASSQDAQTNTEAFF.

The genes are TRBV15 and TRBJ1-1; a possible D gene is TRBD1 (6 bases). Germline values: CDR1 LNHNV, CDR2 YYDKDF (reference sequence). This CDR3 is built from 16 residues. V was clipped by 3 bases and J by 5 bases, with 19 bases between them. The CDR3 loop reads CATSRRPQGRGTEAFF. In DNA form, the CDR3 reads TGTGCCACCAGCAGGCGCCCCCAGGGAAGGGGGACTGAAGCTTTCTTT.

This CDR3 reads CASGGTGNQPQHF. The CDR3 DNA reads TGTGCCAGCGGTGGGACGGGAAATCAGCCCCAGCATTTT. The rearrangement links TRBV2 to TRBJ1-5, with D tentatively TRBD1 (5 bases). V was clipped by 8 bases and J by 4 bases, with 12 bases between them. CDR3 length: 13 residues. CDR1 is SNHLY and CDR2 is FYNNEI in the germline V gene.

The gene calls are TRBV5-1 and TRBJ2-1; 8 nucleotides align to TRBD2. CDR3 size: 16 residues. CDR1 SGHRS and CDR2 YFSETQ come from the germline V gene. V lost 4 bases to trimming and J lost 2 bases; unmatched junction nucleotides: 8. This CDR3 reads CASSPSAGEAYNEQFF. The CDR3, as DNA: TGCGCCAGCAGCCCCTCAGCGGGAGAGGCCTACAATGAGCAGTTCTTC.

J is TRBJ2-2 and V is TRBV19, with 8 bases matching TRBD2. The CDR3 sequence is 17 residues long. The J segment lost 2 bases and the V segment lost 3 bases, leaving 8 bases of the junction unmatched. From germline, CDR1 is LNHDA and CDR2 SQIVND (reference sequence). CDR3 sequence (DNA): TGTGCCAGTAGTATTAGGGTTAGCGGGATTAACACCGGGGAGCTGTTTTTT. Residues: CASSIRVSGINTGELFF.

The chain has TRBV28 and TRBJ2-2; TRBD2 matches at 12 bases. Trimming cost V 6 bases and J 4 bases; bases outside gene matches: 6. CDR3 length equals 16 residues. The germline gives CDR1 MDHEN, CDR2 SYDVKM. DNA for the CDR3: TGTGCCAGCAGCCCCACTAGCGGGAGGTCCACCGGGGAGCTGTTTTTT. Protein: CASSPTSGRSTGELFF.

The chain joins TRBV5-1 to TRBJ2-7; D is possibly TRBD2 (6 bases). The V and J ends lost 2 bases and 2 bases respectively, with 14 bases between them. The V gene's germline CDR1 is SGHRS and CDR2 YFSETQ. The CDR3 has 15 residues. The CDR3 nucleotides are TGCGCCAGCAGCTTAAACGGAGGGCCGACCTACGAGCAGTACTTC. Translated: CASSLNGGPTYEQYF.

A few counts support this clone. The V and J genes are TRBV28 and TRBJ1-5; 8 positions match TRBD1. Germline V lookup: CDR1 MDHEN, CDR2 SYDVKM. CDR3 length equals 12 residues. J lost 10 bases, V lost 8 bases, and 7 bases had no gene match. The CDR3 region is CASGQGAGPQHF. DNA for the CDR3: TGTGCCAGCGGTCAGGGGGCGGGTCCCCAGCATTTT.

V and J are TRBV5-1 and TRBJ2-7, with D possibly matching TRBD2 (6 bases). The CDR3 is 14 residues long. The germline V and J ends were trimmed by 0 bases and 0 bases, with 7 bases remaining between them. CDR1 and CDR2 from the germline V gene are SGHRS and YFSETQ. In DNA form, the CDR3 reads TGCGCCAGCAGCTTGGAAGCGGGCTCCTACGAGCAGTACTTC. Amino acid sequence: CASSLEAGSYEQYF.

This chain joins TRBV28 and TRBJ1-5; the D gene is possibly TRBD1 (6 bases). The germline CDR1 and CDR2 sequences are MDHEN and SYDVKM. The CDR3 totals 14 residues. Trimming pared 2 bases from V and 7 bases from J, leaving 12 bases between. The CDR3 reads CASSLHRDGQPQHF. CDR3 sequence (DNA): TGTGCCAGCAGTTTACACAGGGATGGACAGCCCCAGCATTTT.

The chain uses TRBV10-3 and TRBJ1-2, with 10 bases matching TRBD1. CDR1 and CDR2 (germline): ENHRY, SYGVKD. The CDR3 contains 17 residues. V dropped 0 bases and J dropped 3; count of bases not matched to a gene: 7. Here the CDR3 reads CAISESVGTGEDYGYTF. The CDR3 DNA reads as TGTGCCATCAGTGAGTCGGTTGGGACAGGGGAGGACTATGGCTACACCTTC.

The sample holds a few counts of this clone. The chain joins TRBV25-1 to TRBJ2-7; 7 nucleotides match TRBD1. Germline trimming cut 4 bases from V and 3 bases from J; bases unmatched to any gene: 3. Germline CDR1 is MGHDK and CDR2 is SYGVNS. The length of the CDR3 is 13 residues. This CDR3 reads CASSGRQGYEQYF. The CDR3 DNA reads TGTGCCAGCAGTGGCCGACAGGGCTACGAGCAGTACTTC.

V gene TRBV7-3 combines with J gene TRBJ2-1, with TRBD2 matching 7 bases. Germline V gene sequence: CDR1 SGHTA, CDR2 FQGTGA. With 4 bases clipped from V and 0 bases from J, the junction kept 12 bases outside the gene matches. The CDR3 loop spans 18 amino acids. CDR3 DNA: TGTGCCAGCAGCTCCGGTTCGGCTCTAGCGGCCTCCTACAATGAGCAGTTCTTC. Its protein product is CASSSGSALAASYNEQFF.

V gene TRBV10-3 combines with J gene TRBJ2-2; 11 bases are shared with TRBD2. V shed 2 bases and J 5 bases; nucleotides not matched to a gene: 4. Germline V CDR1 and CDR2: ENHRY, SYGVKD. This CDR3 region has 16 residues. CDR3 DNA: TGTGCCATCAGTGAGACTAGCGGGAGTGGTACCGGGGAGCTGTTTTTT. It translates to CAISETSGSGTGELFF.

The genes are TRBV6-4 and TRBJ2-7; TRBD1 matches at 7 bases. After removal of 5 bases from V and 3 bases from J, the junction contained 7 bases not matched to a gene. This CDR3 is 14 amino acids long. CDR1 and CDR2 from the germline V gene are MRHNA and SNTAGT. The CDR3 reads CASSIETGIYEQYF. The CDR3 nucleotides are TGTGCCAGCAGTATAGAGACAGGGATCTACGAGCAGTACTTC.

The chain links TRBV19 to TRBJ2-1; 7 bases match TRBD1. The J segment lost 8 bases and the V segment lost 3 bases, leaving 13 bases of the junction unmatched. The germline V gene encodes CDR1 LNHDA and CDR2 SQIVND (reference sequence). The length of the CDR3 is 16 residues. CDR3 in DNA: TGTGCCAGTAGTATCCAAACGACAGGGAGCAGGCATGAGCAGTTCTTC. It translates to CASSIQTTGSRHEQFF.

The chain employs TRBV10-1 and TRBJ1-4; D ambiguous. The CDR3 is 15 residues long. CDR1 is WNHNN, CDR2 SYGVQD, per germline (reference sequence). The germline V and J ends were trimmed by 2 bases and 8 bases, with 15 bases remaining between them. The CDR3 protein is CASSEGQASGEKLFF. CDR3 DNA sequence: TGCGCCAGCAGTGAGGGGCAGGCCTCGGGAGAAAAACTGTTTTTT.

CDR3 sequence (DNA): TGTGCCAGTAGTATACGGGGACAGGGGAGCTACGAGCAGTACTTC. Protein product: CASSIRGQGSYEQYF. The chain recombines TRBV19 with TRBJ2-7, with TRBD1 matching over 10 bases. Germline loops: CDR1 LNHDA, CDR2 SQIVND (reference sequence). There are 15 residues in the CDR3. V lost 2 bases to trimming and J lost 3 bases; unmatched junction nucleotides: 4.

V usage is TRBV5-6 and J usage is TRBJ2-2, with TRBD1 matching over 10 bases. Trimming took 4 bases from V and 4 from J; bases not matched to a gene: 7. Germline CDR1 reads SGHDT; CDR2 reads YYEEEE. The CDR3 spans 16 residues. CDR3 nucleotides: TGTGCCAGCAGCCCCCGGGACAGGGGAATCACCGGGGAGCTGTTTTTT. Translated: CASSPRDRGITGELFF.

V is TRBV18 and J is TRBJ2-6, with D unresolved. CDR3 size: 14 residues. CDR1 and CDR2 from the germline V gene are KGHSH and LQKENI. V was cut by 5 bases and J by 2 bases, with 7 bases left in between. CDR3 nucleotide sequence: TGTGCCAGCTCAAGAGACACTGGGGCCAACGTCCTGACTTTC. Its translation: CASSRDTGANVLTF.

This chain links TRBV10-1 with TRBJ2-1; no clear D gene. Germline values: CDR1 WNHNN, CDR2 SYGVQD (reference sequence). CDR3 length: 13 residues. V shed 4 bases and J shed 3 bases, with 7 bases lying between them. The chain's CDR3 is CASSGSSYNEQFF. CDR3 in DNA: TGCGCCAGCAGTGGATCCAGCTACAATGAGCAGTTCTTC.